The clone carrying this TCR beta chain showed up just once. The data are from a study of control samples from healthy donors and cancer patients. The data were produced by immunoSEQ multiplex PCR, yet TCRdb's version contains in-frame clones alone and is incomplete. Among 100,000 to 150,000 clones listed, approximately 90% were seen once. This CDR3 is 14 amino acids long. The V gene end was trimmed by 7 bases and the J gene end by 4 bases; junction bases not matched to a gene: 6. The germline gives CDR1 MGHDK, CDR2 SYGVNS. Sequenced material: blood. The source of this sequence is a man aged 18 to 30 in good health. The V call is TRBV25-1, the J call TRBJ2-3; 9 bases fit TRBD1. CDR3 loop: CASTDRGTADTQYF. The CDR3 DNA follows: TGTGCCAGCACGGACAGGGGCACGGCAGATACGCAGTATTTT.